A selection of T cell receptor beta chains follows, all from one sample in a study of blood T cell repertoires in COVID-19. The assay was immunoSEQ multiplex PCR, and TCRdb's table has in-frame clones only and misses some. Of 300,000 to 400,000 clones in the sample, 80% to 90% were seen once. The sample taken for sequencing was PBMCs or T cells enriched from blood (not recorded which). These receptors all stem from a woman in her thirties or forties with acute COVID-19. CDR3s include the opening cysteine and the closing phenylalanine or tryptophan. D genes are given only for firm matches. Clone size is not always given. Where it is, it says once, few, many or a class for expanded clones.

J gene	clone size	D gene	V gene	CDR3 protein	CDR3 DNA
TRBJ1-1	NA	NA	TRBV6-6	CASSYDGDITLYAFF	TGTGCCAGCAGTTACGACGGGGACATCACGTTGTATGCTTTCTTT
TRBJ1-2	NA	NA	TRBV12-3/TRBV12-4	CASSYRTNYGYTF	TGTGCCAGCAGTTACAGGACTAACTATGGCTACACCTTC
TRBJ2-7	NA	TRBD1	TRBV9	CASSVEWDSSYEQYF	TGTGCCAGCAGCGTAGAATGGGACAGCTCCTACGAGCAGTACTTC
TRBJ1-6	NA	NA	TRBV2	CASRNDRTNSPLHF	TGTGCCAGCAGGAACGACAGAACCAATTCACCCCTCCACTTT
TRBJ2-5	NA	TRBD2	TRBV18	CASSPQTSGQETQYF	TGTGCCAGCTCACCCCAGACTAGCGGGCAAGAGACCCAGTACTTC
TRBJ1-4	NA	TRBD1	TRBV7-8	CASSIGTGGAGTNEKLFF	TGTGCCAGCAGCATCGGGACAGGGGGCGCAGGGACTAATGAAAAACTGTTTTTT
TRBJ1-1	NA	NA	TRBV3-1/TRBV3-2	CASSMGGRTEAFF	TGTGCCAGCAGCATGGGGGGGCGAACTGAAGCTTTCTTT
TRBJ2-3	NA	NA	TRBV12-3/TRBV12-4	CASSFGVDTQYF	TGTGCCAGCAGTTTTGGAGTTGATACGCAGTATTTT
TRBJ1-2	NA	TRBD1	TRBV3-1/TRBV3-2	CASNRQGSNYGYTF	TGTGCCAGCAACCGACAGGGATCTAACTATGGCTACACCTTC
TRBJ2-1	NA	NA	TRBV5-1	CASRLELGNEQFF	TGCGCCAGCAGGCTAGAGTTGGGCAATGAGCAGTTCTTC
TRBJ2-7	NA	NA	TRBV7-9	CASSLYPRDEHEQYF	TGTGCCAGCAGCTTATACCCCAGGGATGAACACGAGCAGTACTTC
TRBJ2-3	NA	NA	TRBV3-1/TRBV3-2	CASSQDPIADTQYF	TGTGCCAGCAGCCAAGATCCTATCGCAGATACGCAGTATTTT
TRBJ1-4	NA	NA	TRBV6-1	CASSERSATNEKLFF	TGTGCCAGCAGTGAAAGGAGTGCAACTAATGAAAAACTGTTTTTT
TRBJ1-1	NA	NA	TRBV28	CASSSPNGGWITEAFF	TGTGCCAGCAGTTCCCCTAACGGGGGGTGGATCACTGAAGCTTTCTTT
TRBJ1-1	once	TRBD1	TRBV7-9	CASSFDRASTEAFF	TGTGCCAGCAGCTTTGACAGGGCGAGCACTGAAGCTTTCTTT
TRBJ2-1	NA	TRBD2	TRBV7-3	CASSLRLARYNEQFF	TGTGCCAGCAGCTTAAGACTAGCGCGGTACAATGAGCAGTTCTTC
TRBJ2-5	once	NA	TRBV24-1	CATSESGGETQYF	TGTGCCACCAGTGAGTCAGGGGGGGAGACCCAGTACTTC
TRBJ1-2	NA	TRBD1	TRBV6-5	CASTQGQGGNYGYTF	TGTGCCAGCACCCAGGGACAGGGAGGGAACTATGGCTACACCTTC
TRBJ1-2	NA	TRBD1	TRBV7-8	CASSLDNRGYGYTF	TGTGCCAGCAGCCTAGATAACAGGGGCTATGGCTACACCTTC
TRBJ2-5	NA	TRBD1	TRBV27	CASSLSGTAQETQYF	TGTGCCAGCAGTTTATCTGGGACAGCTCAAGAGACCCAGTACTTC